This is a list of T cell receptor beta chains from one sample in a study of T cell responses to AZD1222 COVID-19 vaccine. Clones were sequenced by immunoSEQ multiplex PCR, and TCRdb holds only the in-frame ones, with some missing. This table holds about 260,000 clones, more than 85% found once. Sequences were derived from peripheral blood, sampled on day 0 of AZD1222 vaccination. These receptors originate from an adult in good health. Each CDR3 is given with its conserved first and last residue. D genes are given only for firm matches. Not all rows give a size; the values are once, few, many and, for expanded clones, a class.

d_call: TRBD1; j_call: TRBJ1-5; v_call: TRBV18; clone_size: -; cdr3_aa: CASSPGQGGRNQPQHF; cdr3_nt: TGTGCCAGCTCACCGGGACAGGGGGGAAGAAATCAGCCCCAGCATTTT
d_call: -; j_call: TRBJ1-1; v_call: TRBV13; clone_size: few; cdr3_aa: CASSLGLGGGAEAFF; cdr3_nt: TGTGCCAGCAGCTTAGGCCTAGGAGGGGGTGCTGAAGCTTTCTTT
d_call: TRBD2; j_call: TRBJ2-1; v_call: TRBV11-2; clone_size: -; cdr3_aa: CASSLTGLARYEQFF; cdr3_nt: TGTGCCAGCAGCTTAACCGGACTAGCGAGATATGAGCAGTTCTTC
d_call: -; j_call: TRBJ2-3; v_call: TRBV9; clone_size: -; cdr3_aa: CASSGGATVTDTQYF; cdr3_nt: TGTGCCAGCAGCGGGGGGGCCACGGTAACAGATACGCAGTATTTT
d_call: TRBD1; j_call: TRBJ1-2; v_call: TRBV4-1; clone_size: once; cdr3_aa: CASSAGTGEYGYTF; cdr3_nt: TGCGCCAGCAGCGCCGGGACAGGGGAATATGGCTACACCTTC
d_call: -; j_call: TRBJ1-2; v_call: TRBV7-9; clone_size: few; cdr3_aa: CASSKDLTSPGGYTF; cdr3_nt: TGTGCCAGCAGCAAAGATCTGACCTCTCCGGGAGGCTACACCTTC
d_call: -; j_call: TRBJ2-6; v_call: TRBV28; clone_size: -; cdr3_aa: CAISRGSGANVLTF; cdr3_nt: TGTGCCATTTCCAGGGGTTCGGGGGCCAACGTCCTGACTTTC
d_call: TRBD2; j_call: TRBJ2-7; v_call: TRBV9; clone_size: -; cdr3_aa: CASSVSAGALEQYF; cdr3_nt: TGTGCCAGCAGCGTAAGTGCGGGAGCACTCGAGCAGTACTTC
d_call: TRBD2; j_call: TRBJ2-7; v_call: TRBV18; clone_size: -; cdr3_aa: CASSPPGTSSYEQYF; cdr3_nt: TGTGCCAGCTCACCCCCCGGGACTAGCTCCTACGAGCAGTACTTC
d_call: TRBD1; j_call: TRBJ1-1; v_call: TRBV5-6; clone_size: once; cdr3_aa: CASSLEGQGMNTEAFF; cdr3_nt: TGTGCCAGCAGCTTGGAGGGACAGGGAATGAACACTGAAGCTTTCTTT
d_call: -; j_call: TRBJ1-2; v_call: TRBV19; clone_size: few; cdr3_aa: CASNPGAPGGYTF; cdr3_nt: TGTGCCAGTAATCCGGGGGCGCCGGGTGGCTACACCTTC
d_call: -; j_call: TRBJ1-5; v_call: TRBV19; clone_size: -; cdr3_aa: CASSIVGESQPQHF; cdr3_nt: TGTGCCAGTAGTATAGTGGGCGAGAGCCAGCCCCAGCATTTT
d_call: -; j_call: TRBJ1-2; v_call: TRBV28; clone_size: -; cdr3_aa: CASTEAQSYGYTF; cdr3_nt: TGTGCCAGTACTGAAGCACAGAGCTATGGCTACACCTTC
d_call: -; j_call: TRBJ2-1; v_call: TRBV4-1; clone_size: -; cdr3_aa: CASSRWARSSYNEQFF; cdr3_nt: TGCGCCAGCAGCCGGTGGGCTAGGAGCTCCTACAATGAGCAGTTCTTC
d_call: TRBD1; j_call: TRBJ2-7; v_call: TRBV27; clone_size: -; cdr3_aa: CASSNGQGNGNEQYF; cdr3_nt: TGTGCCAGCAGTAACGGACAGGGAAATGGGAACGAGCAGTACTTC
d_call: -; j_call: TRBJ1-4; v_call: TRBV12-3/TRBV12-4; clone_size: once; cdr3_aa: CASSPDGEKLFF; cdr3_nt: TGTGCCAGCAGTCCCGATGGGGAAAAACTGTTTTTT
d_call: -; j_call: TRBJ2-6; v_call: TRBV19; clone_size: -; cdr3_aa: CASSNSHGANVLTF; cdr3_nt: TGTGCCAGTAGTAACTCCCATGGGGCCAACGTCCTGACTTTC
d_call: -; j_call: TRBJ1-2; v_call: TRBV12-3/TRBV12-4; clone_size: -; cdr3_aa: CASSLHSLGYTF; cdr3_nt: TGTGCCAGCAGTTTGCACAGTCTCGGCTACACCTTC
d_call: TRBD2; j_call: TRBJ2-1; v_call: TRBV11-2; clone_size: -; cdr3_aa: CASSLRLAGINNEQFF; cdr3_nt: TGTGCCAGCAGCCTACGACTAGCGGGAATCAACAATGAGCAGTTCTTC
d_call: -; j_call: TRBJ2-1; v_call: TRBV5-4; clone_size: once; cdr3_aa: CASSLTPQTSSYNEQFF; cdr3_nt: TGTGCCAGCAGCTTGACCCCTCAGACGAGCTCCTACAATGAGCAGTTCTTC
d_call: -; j_call: TRBJ2-2; v_call: TRBV14; clone_size: -; cdr3_aa: CASSQMTGVAGELFF; cdr3_nt: TGTGCCAGCAGCCAAATGACGGGAGTCGCCGGGGAGCTGTTTTTT
d_call: -; j_call: TRBJ1-1; v_call: TRBV6-5; clone_size: -; cdr3_aa: CASVLGTANTEAFF; cdr3_nt: TGTGCCAGCGTCCTGGGGACGGCTAACACTGAAGCTTTCTTT
d_call: -; j_call: TRBJ1-5; v_call: TRBV7-9; clone_size: -; cdr3_aa: CASSSNRDRSNQPQHF; cdr3_nt: TGTGCCAGCAGCTCTAACCGGGACCGTAGCAATCAGCCCCAGCATTTT
d_call: -; j_call: TRBJ1-4; v_call: TRBV5-1; clone_size: -; cdr3_aa: CASSLGAGEKLFF; cdr3_nt: TGCGCCAGCAGCTTAGGGGCCGGGGAAAAACTGTTTTTT
d_call: TRBD1; j_call: TRBJ1-1; v_call: TRBV7-9; clone_size: -; cdr3_aa: CASSSRPGTGSIEAFF; cdr3_nt: TGTGCCAGCAGCTCCCGTCCCGGGACAGGGAGTATTGAAGCTTTCTTT
d_call: TRBD1; j_call: TRBJ1-1; v_call: TRBV5-1; clone_size: -; cdr3_aa: CASSLTDRGAGNTEAFF; cdr3_nt: TGCGCCAGCAGCTTGACGGACAGGGGGGCGGGGAACACTGAAGCTTTCTTT
d_call: -; j_call: TRBJ2-7; v_call: TRBV3-1/TRBV3-2; clone_size: -; cdr3_aa: CASSQGAWPEDSYEQYF; cdr3_nt: TGTGCCAGCAGCCAAGGTGCGTGGCCAGAAGATTCCTACGAGCAGTACTTC
d_call: -; j_call: TRBJ1-1; v_call: TRBV25-1; clone_size: -; cdr3_aa: CASSPRRWGGMNTEAFF; cdr3_nt: TGTGCCAGCAGTCCCCGCCGATGGGGAGGGATGAACACTGAAGCTTTCTTT
d_call: -; j_call: TRBJ2-1; v_call: TRBV5-1; clone_size: -; cdr3_aa: CASSLVGTSSYNEQFF; cdr3_nt: TGCGCCAGCAGCTTGGTTGGCACTAGCTCCTACAATGAGCAGTTCTTC
d_call: TRBD1; j_call: TRBJ2-7; v_call: TRBV6-5; clone_size: -; cdr3_aa: CASTRDREYYEQYF; cdr3_nt: TGTGCCAGCACCAGGGACAGAGAATACTACGAGCAGTACTTC
d_call: -; j_call: TRBJ2-7; v_call: TRBV5-1; clone_size: -; cdr3_aa: CASSVQGNEQYF; cdr3_nt: TGCGCCAGCAGCGTACAGGGAAACGAGCAGTACTTC
d_call: -; j_call: TRBJ2-1; v_call: TRBV11-1; clone_size: -; cdr3_aa: CASSPDRHNEQFF; cdr3_nt: TGTGCCAGCAGCCCGGACAGACACAATGAGCAGTTCTTC
d_call: -; j_call: TRBJ1-6; v_call: TRBV27; clone_size: once; cdr3_aa: CASAPATSPNSPLHF; cdr3_nt: TGTGCCAGCGCCCCCGCCACATCGCCCAATTCACCCCTCCACTTT
d_call: TRBD2; j_call: TRBJ2-7; v_call: TRBV27; clone_size: -; cdr3_aa: CASSLSRGGAYEQYF; cdr3_nt: TGTGCCAGCAGTTTATCGCGCGGGGGAGCCTACGAGCAGTACTTC
d_call: -; j_call: TRBJ1-3; v_call: TRBV5-1; clone_size: -; cdr3_aa: CASSLGSSDGNTIYF; cdr3_nt: TGCGCCAGCAGCTTGGGGTCGTCAGATGGAAACACCATATATTTT
d_call: -; j_call: TRBJ1-1; v_call: TRBV9; clone_size: once; cdr3_aa: CASSLGRYTEAFF; cdr3_nt: TGTGCCAGCAGCCTCGGGAGGTACACTGAAGCTTTCTTT
d_call: TRBD1; j_call: TRBJ1-5; v_call: TRBV7-9; clone_size: -; cdr3_aa: CASSLVQGASNQPQHF; cdr3_nt: TGTGCCAGCAGCTTAGTTCAGGGGGCAAGCAATCAGCCCCAGCATTTT
d_call: -; j_call: TRBJ1-3; v_call: TRBV5-1; clone_size: -; cdr3_aa: CASSRDSSSGNTIYF; cdr3_nt: TGCGCCAGCAGCCGGGACTCGAGCTCTGGAAACACCATATATTTT
d_call: -; j_call: TRBJ2-7; v_call: TRBV28; clone_size: -; cdr3_aa: CASSFYGPEQYF; cdr3_nt: TGTGCCAGCAGTTTTTACGGTCCGGAGCAGTACTTC
d_call: TRBD1; j_call: TRBJ1-2; v_call: TRBV5-1; clone_size: -; cdr3_aa: CASSFTGTGASNYGYTF; cdr3_nt: TGCGCCAGCAGCTTCACCGGGACAGGGGCTTCAAACTATGGCTACACCTTC